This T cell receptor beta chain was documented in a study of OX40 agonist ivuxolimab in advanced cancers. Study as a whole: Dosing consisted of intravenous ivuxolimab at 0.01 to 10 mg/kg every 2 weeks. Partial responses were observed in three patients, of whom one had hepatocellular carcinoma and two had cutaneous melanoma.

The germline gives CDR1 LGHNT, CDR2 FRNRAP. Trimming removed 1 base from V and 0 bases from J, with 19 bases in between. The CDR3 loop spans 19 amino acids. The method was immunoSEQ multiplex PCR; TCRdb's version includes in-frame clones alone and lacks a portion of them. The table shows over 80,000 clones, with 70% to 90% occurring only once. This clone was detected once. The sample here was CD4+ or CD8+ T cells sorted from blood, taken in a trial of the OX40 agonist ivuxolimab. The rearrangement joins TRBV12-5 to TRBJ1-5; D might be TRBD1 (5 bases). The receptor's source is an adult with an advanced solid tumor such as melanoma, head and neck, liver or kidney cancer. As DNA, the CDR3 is TGTGCTAGTGGTTTGGGGGACCGTCAGCTGTCTCTTAGCAATCAGCCCCAGCATTTT. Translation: CASGLGDRQLSLSNQPQHF.